Included here is one T cell receptor (beta chain) sequence, with context. Its specificity is not known. Here immunoSEQ multiplex PCR was the method, and the copy in TCRdb shows in-frame clones only, minus some. The sample contains approximately 85,000 clones, under 95% of which appear only once. This entry is derived from a study of graft-versus-host responses after intestinal transplantation. Germline values: CDR1 MNHEY, CDR2 SMNVEV (reference sequence). Trimming shortened V by 3 bases and J by 0 bases, and 15 bases separated the two germline ends. The CDR3 length is 16 residues. Notes on the study in general: Allografts of one patient group, those with graft-donor T cell macrochimerism, had high graft-versus-host to host-versus-graft clonal ratios. The recipient marrow held GvH clones, and some of them showed up first in ileum or blood.

Sequencing was performed on unstimulated CD8+ T cells sorted from spleen or lymph node cells, taken before transplant. The sequence came from a human donor who was the organ donor for an intestinal transplant. V usage is TRBV27 and J usage is TRBJ2-7; D perhaps matches TRBD1 (6 bases). The CDR3 region is CASSFNGGQSSYEQYF. As DNA, the CDR3 is TGTGCCAGCAGTTTTAATGGGGGCCAAAGCTCCTACGAGCAGTACTTC.